Below are 30 T cell receptor beta chains sequenced from a single sample in a study of blood T cell dynamics during melanoma immunotherapy. Indicated time point: pre-treatment baseline. Clones were read by immunoSEQ multiplex PCR, and TCRdb kept only the in-frame ones, dropping some. The table records about 20,000 clones, under 90% of them present only once. The material was blood, obtained from a patient treated with checkpoint blockade. All receptors derive from a human donor with melanoma.

This chain connects TRBV19 to TRBJ2-2; a possible D gene is TRBD2 (7 bases). Germline V gene lookup returns CDR1 LNHDA and CDR2 SQIVND (reference sequence). The CDR3 is 17 amino acids. Trimming took off 3 bases at V and 6 bases at J, with 20 bases between the two ends. The CDR3 sequence: CASSIRAGGRVAGELFF. The CDR3 DNA sequence: TGTGCCAGTAGTATTCGCGCCGGGGGGCGAGTCGCCGGGGAGCTGTTTTTT.

This clone appeared a single time. The chain uses TRBV10-3 and TRBJ2-1; weak D call: TRBD1 (6 bases). The germline V gene has CDR1 ENHRY and CDR2 SYGVKD. This CDR3 spans 14 amino acids. V lost 2 bases and J lost 2, with 7 bases in between. This CDR3 is CAISEGQPYNEQFF. The CDR3 nucleotides are TGTGCCATCAGTGAGGGACAGCCCTACAATGAGCAGTTCTTC.

The chain joins TRBV25-1 to TRBJ2-7, with a possible D match to TRBD1 (6 bases). The CDR3 runs to 12 residues. Per the germline V gene, CDR1 is MGHDK and CDR2 is SYGVNS. Trimming removed 1 base at V and 9 bases at J, with 10 bases between. In DNA, the CDR3 is TGTGCCAGCAGTGAATCGACGACAGGGCAGTACTTC. Protein: CASSESTTGQYF.

This chain uses TRBV18 with TRBJ1-5; no clear D gene. Trimming removed 3 bases at V and 0 bases at J, with 6 bases between. Germline-derived CDR1 and CDR2 are KGHSH and LQKENI. The CDR3 consists of 14 residues. The DNA of the CDR3 is TGTGCCAGCTCACCGAACTATAGCAATCAGCCCCAGCATTTT. It specifies CASSPNYSNQPQHF. Using reference TRBV18 and TRBJ1-5 for the parts outside the CDR3, the full variable domain is NAGVMQNPRHLVRRRGQEARLRCSPMKGHSHVYWYRQLPEEGLKFMVYLQKENIIDESGMPKERFSAEFPKEGPSILRIQQVVRGDSAAYFCASSPNYSNQPQHFGDGTRLSIL.

This clone was counted a single time. J is TRBJ2-7 and V is TRBV7-8; 9 positions match TRBD2. Germline V gene lookup returns CDR1 SGHVS and CDR2 FQNEAQ. This CDR3 spans 16 amino acids. The V gene end was trimmed by 3 bases and the J gene end by 4 bases; junction bases not matched to a gene: 10. CDR3 DNA: TGTGCCAGCAGCTTCGGGCGGGAGGGCCAAAGTTACGAGCAGTACTTC. This sequence encodes CASSFGREGQSYEQYF.

The rearrangement uses TRBV27 and TRBJ1-1, with no clear D. CDR3 size: 13 residues. Germline assignment: CDR1 MNHEY and CDR2 SMNVEV (reference sequence). The germline V and J ends were trimmed by 6 bases and 7 bases, with 15 bases remaining between them. The CDR3 sequence is CASSISWKNEAFF. For the CDR3, the DNA is TGTGCCAGCAGCATTTCTTGGAAAAATGAAGCTTTCTTT.

V gene TRBV30 combines with J gene TRBJ1-4; 10 bases line up with TRBD1. The length of the CDR3 is 14 residues. CDR1 and CDR2 (germline): GTSNPN, SVGIG (reference sequence). The ends lost 2 bases at V and 8 bases at J; junction bases unmatched: 5. The CDR3 loop reads CAWSKDRGLEKLFF. The CDR3 nucleotides read TGTGCCTGGAGTAAGGACAGGGGGTTGGAAAAACTGTTTTTT.

This chain joins TRBV11-1 and TRBJ2-4; a possible D gene is TRBD1 (6 bases). This CDR3 spans 13 amino acids. The V and J ends lost 5 bases and 8 bases respectively, with 13 bases between them. CDR1 and CDR2 from the germline V gene are SGHAT and FQDESV (reference sequence). The DNA of the CDR3 is TGTGCCAGCAGCGCCTCCGGGACACACATTCAGTACTTC. Translated, it gives CASSASGTHIQYF.

This chain joins TRBV27 and TRBJ2-3, with unresolved D. CDR1 is MNHEY, CDR2 SMNVEV, per germline (reference sequence). This CDR3 has 13 amino acids. Trimming stripped 5 bases from V and 5 bases from J, with 11 bases between. In DNA form, the CDR3 reads TGTGCCAGCAGTCTGGGATCGGGAGATACGCAGTATTTT. It specifies CASSLGSGDTQYF.

The rearrangement joins TRBV7-8 to TRBJ2-1; TRBD2 matches at 7 bases. With 2 bases clipped from V and 9 bases from J, the junction kept 10 bases outside the gene matches. The CDR3 has 15 residues. Germline CDR1 SGHVS, CDR2 FQNEAQ. Here the CDR3 reads CASSLSSRPGGEQFF. The CDR3, as DNA: TGTGCCAGCAGCTTATCTAGCAGGCCGGGGGGTGAGCAGTTCTTC.

V and J are TRBV11-1 and TRBJ2-7; D is unclear. The CDR3 loop spans 14 amino acids. Germline V gene data show CDR1 as SGHAT and CDR2 as FQDESV (reference sequence). With 1 base removed from V and 0 bases from J, the gap between germline ends came to 7 bases. CDR3 bases: TGTGCCAGCAGCTTAGTTAGCAACTCCTACGAGCAGTACTTC. Amino acid sequence: CASSLVSNSYEQYF.

J is TRBJ2-7 and V is TRBV28, with a weak D call TRBD2 (6 bases). The CDR3 has 14 amino acids. Germline-derived CDR1 and CDR2 are MDHEN and SYDVKM. Trimming stripped 3 bases from V and 2 bases from J, with 11 bases between. CDR3 in amino acids: CASSLGLQTYEQYF. In nucleotides, the CDR3 is TGTGCCAGCAGTTTGGGACTGCAGACCTACGAGCAGTACTTC.

CDR3 sequence reads: CASSPNVDRLFSEQYF. The CDR3 DNA reads TGTGCCAGCAGCCCTAACGTTGATCGACTGTTCTCGGAGCAGTACTTC. The gene calls are TRBV9 and TRBJ2-7; D gene uncertain. CDR3 length: 16 amino acids. V was shortened by 4 bases and J by 7 bases, with 24 bases between the two germline ends. Looked up from germline, CDR1 is SGDLS and CDR2 is YYNGEE.

The chain has TRBV2 and TRBJ2-2; perhaps TRBD2 as D (6 bases). CDR1 is SNHLY, CDR2 FYNNEI, per germline. V was pared by 8 bases and J by 5 bases, with 18 bases between. This CDR3 has 15 amino acids. The CDR3 spells CASLGGEGGTGELFF. The CDR3 DNA reads TGTGCCAGCCTCGGCGGGGAAGGAGGAACCGGGGAGCTGTTTTTT. Looking up the rest from reference TRBV2 and TRBJ2-2 gives the full variable domain: EPEVTQTPSHQVTQMGQEVILRCVPISNHLYFYWYRQILGQKVEFLVSFYNNEISEKSEIFDDQFSVERPDGSNFTLKIRSTKLEDSAMYFCASLGGEGGTGELFFGEGSRLTVL.

The J gene is TRBJ2-7, the V gene TRBV28; no definite D call. This CDR3 spans 11 amino acids. Trimming pared 2 bases from V and 7 bases from J, leaving 6 bases between. Germline CDR1 is MDHEN and CDR2 is SYDVKM. Here the CDR3 DNA reads TGTGCCAGCAGTTTAAATAGGGAGCAGTACTTC. Protein sequence: CASSLNREQYF.

This clone was seen only once. This chain joins TRBV7-3 and TRBJ2-5; 7 nucleotides match TRBD1. V lost 5 bases, J lost 0 bases, and 3 bases stayed unmatched. Germline V gene lookup returns CDR1 SGHTA and CDR2 FQGTGA. This CDR3 has 14 residues. The CDR3 DNA sequence: TGTGCCAGCAGCCCGACAGGGTACCAAGAGACCCAGTACTTC. It yields the protein CASSPTGYQETQYF.

The chain links TRBV2 to TRBJ2-5; the D is unclear. The DNA end is more similar to TRBJ2-7, so the J call may be wrong. The CDR3 totals 15 residues. Germline values: CDR1 SNHLY, CDR2 FYNNEI. Here the CDR3 DNA reads TGTGCCAGCAGTGATTGGGAAAATGTTAGCCACGAGCAGTACTTC. Translating it yields CASSDWENVSHEQYF.

This sequence joins TRBV10-3 and TRBJ1-2; a possible D gene is TRBD1 (5 bases). The germline V gene encodes CDR1 ENHRY and CDR2 SYGVKD. There are 12 residues in the CDR3. The ends were cut back, 11 bases at V and 0 bases at J, with 10 bases in the middle. CDR3 protein: CASRGANYGYTF. The CDR3 DNA follows: TGTGCCTCCCGGGGCGCTAACTATGGCTACACCTTC.

This chain uses TRBV4-2 with TRBJ2-7; D perhaps matches TRBD2 (6 bases). Germline assignment: CDR1 LGHNA and CDR2 YNFKEQ. The CDR3 runs to 11 residues. Trimming cost V 5 bases and J 6 bases, with 8 bases left between them. The CDR3: CASSRGGEQYF. CDR3 bases: TGTGCCAGCAGCAGGGGAGGCGAGCAGTACTTC.

The chain has TRBV16 and TRBJ2-7, with D possibly TRBD2 on 5 matching bases. With 0 bases removed from V and 3 bases from J, the gap between germline ends came to 15 bases. CDR3 length: 16 residues. Germline assignment: CDR1 KGHSY and CDR2 FQNENV. CDR3 nucleotide sequence: TGTGCCAGCAGCCAATCGGTAACGGTCGGGGTCTACGAGCAGTACTTC. As protein: CASSQSVTVGVYEQYF.

The chain carries TRBV18 and TRBJ2-7; D uncertain. From germline, CDR1 is KGHSH and CDR2 LQKENI. V was cut by 3 bases and J by 0 bases, with 12 bases left in between. CDR3 length: 15 amino acids. CDR3 nucleotide sequence: TGTGCCAGCTCACCGGTGGTGGGAAGCTCCTACGAGCAGTACTTC. Protein: CASSPVVGSSYEQYF.

The chain has TRBV25-1 and TRBJ2-1; 9 bases are a match to TRBD2. CDR3 size: 15 residues. After removal of 5 bases from V and 2 bases from J, the junction contained 4 bases not matched to a gene. CDR1 and CDR2 from the germline V gene are MGHDK and SYGVNS. CDR3 amino acids: CASSLLAGTYNEQFF. CDR3 DNA: TGTGCCAGCAGTTTACTAGCGGGTACCTACAATGAGCAGTTCTTC.

The CDR3 DNA reads as TGTGCCAGCAGCTTGGGGGGGGAAGAATTGAACACTGAAGCTTTCTTT. This codes for CASSLGGEELNTEAFF. This sequence joins TRBV5-4 and TRBJ1-1; D perhaps matches TRBD1 (5 bases). Trimming left V 0 bases short and J 0 bases short, with 12 bases between. The CDR3 is made up of 16 amino acids. CDR1 is SGHNT and CDR2 is YYREEE in the germline V gene (reference sequence).

The V call is TRBV6-6, the J call TRBJ2-7; TRBD2 matches at 10 bases. The CDR3 consists of 14 residues. CDR1 and CDR2 (germline): MNHNY, SVGAGI (reference sequence). V shed 5 bases, J shed 4 bases, and the junction held 5 bases outside the gene matches. For the CDR3, the DNA is TGTGCCAGCAGTCTAGCGGGGGTTTGGTACGAGCAGTACTTC. It yields the protein CASSLAGVWYEQYF.

V is TRBV30 and J is TRBJ2-3; 7 nucleotides match TRBD1. CDR1 and CDR2 (germline): GTSNPN, SVGIG (reference sequence). V was pared by 0 bases and J by 6 bases, with 3 bases of the junction left unmatched. There are 13 residues in the CDR3. For the CDR3, the DNA is TGTGCCTGGAGTGTTATACAGGGGGATACGCAGTATTTT. Amino acid sequence: CAWSVIQGDTQYF.

The chain uses TRBV9 and TRBJ2-3, with TRBD2 matching over 14 bases. The CDR3 covers 18 residues. V dropped 4 bases and J dropped 1; count of bases not matched to a gene: 8. Germline V gene sequence: CDR1 SGDLS, CDR2 YYNGEE. DNA of the CDR3: TGTGCCAGCAGCCTCGGGACTAGCGGGAGTTTCGGCACAGATACGCAGTATTTT. Its protein product is CASSLGTSGSFGTDTQYF.

The V and J genes are TRBV7-8 and TRBJ2-2; D unresolved. Germline V gene lookup returns CDR1 SGHVS and CDR2 FQNEAQ. The CDR3 has 14 residues. The V gene lost 1 base and the J gene lost 6 bases, with 9 bases spanning the gap. CDR3 region: CASSLVTFSGELFF. The CDR3 region has the DNA TGTGCCAGCAGCTTAGTCACATTCTCCGGGGAGCTGTTTTTT. Full variable domain (outside the CDR3, taken from reference TRBV7-8 and TRBJ2-2): GAGVSQSPRYKVAKRGQDVALRCDPISGHVSLFWYQQALGQGPEFLTYFQNEAQLDKSGLPSDRFFAERPEGSVSTLKIQRTQQEDSAVYLCASSLVTFSGELFFGEGSRLTVL.

J is TRBJ2-3 and V is TRBV28, with D perhaps being TRBD1 or TRBD2 (6 bases each). The CDR3 contains 14 residues. Germline values: CDR1 MDHEN, CDR2 SYDVKM. Trimming cost V 6 bases and J 6 bases, with 16 bases left between them. DNA for the CDR3: TGTGCCAGCAGCTTAGGGGGGTCCGGGGATACGCAGTATTTT. Its translation is CASSLGGSGDTQYF.

V usage is TRBV9 and J usage is TRBJ1-6, with D uncertain. The germline V and J ends were trimmed by 0 bases and 5 bases, with 9 bases remaining between them. This CDR3 has 15 residues. CDR1 is SGDLS and CDR2 is YYNGEE in the germline V gene. The CDR3, as DNA: TGTGCCAGCAGCGTAGGGGGTGATCATAATTCACCCCTCCACTTT. Its translation is CASSVGGDHNSPLHF. Together with reference TRBV9 and TRBJ1-6, the CDR3 gives the full variable domain: DSGVTQTPKHLITATGQRVTLRCSPRSGDLSVYWYQQSLDQGLQFLIQYYNGEERAKGNILERFSAQQFPDLHSELNLSSLELGDSALYFCASSVGGDHNSPLHFGNGTRLTVT.

This clone was observed once. V gene TRBV6-1 combines with J gene TRBJ2-1, with D unclear. Trimming pared 4 bases from V and 8 bases from J, leaving 12 bases between. The CDR3 sequence is 13 residues long. Germline CDR1 reads MNHNS; CDR2 reads SASEGT. CDR3 region: CASSGHPTDEQFF. Written as DNA, the CDR3 is TGTGCCAGCAGTGGGCACCCCACGGATGAGCAGTTCTTC.